This T cell receptor (beta chain) came from a study of blood T cell repertoires in COVID-19. Study in general: Researchers got acute and convalescent COVID-19 samples from the United States, Italy and Spain. T cells, B-cell-depleted T cells, or PBMCs provided the cDNA or gDNA that served as material.

Trimming cost V 5 bases and J 8 bases, with 17 bases left between them. CDR3 size: 14 residues. Germline V gene data show CDR1 as MDHEN and CDR2 as SYDVKM. Original analysis: Cell counts per sample came from amplifying reference gene primers. Sequencing was performed with immunoSEQ multiplex PCR; in TCRdb, only in-frame clones are kept and a portion is missing. D and trimming were read from the DNA, whereas the V and J calls and clone size are those reported in that table. In the table there are around 77,000 clones, roughly 83% of which are singletons. Seattle patients were enrolled during active infection and followed longitudinally.

Material: peripheral blood. The sequence came from a man under 40 with COVID-19, enrolled during active disease. The chain links TRBV28 to TRBJ2-3, with D tentatively TRBD1 (6 bases). CDR3 sequence (DNA): TGTGCCAGCAGTCTAAACTCAAGAGGGGGTACGCAGTATTTT. This sequence encodes CASSLNSRGGTQYF.